The clone carrying this T cell receptor (beta chain) has only a few counts. What it recognizes is unknown. This entry is derived from a study of OX40 agonist ivuxolimab in advanced cancers. Study-level findings and limits: Low normalized T-cell clonal expansion also characterized some of the nonresponders.

This table comes from immunoSEQ multiplex PCR, and its TCRdb copy is limited to in-frame clones, with some not included. The repertoire holds 90,000 to 100,000 clones, with approximately 88% as singletons. This TCR derives from an adult with an advanced solid tumor such as melanoma, head and neck, liver or kidney cancer. The sequences come from CD4+ or CD8+ T cells sorted from blood, collected in a trial of the OX40 agonist ivuxolimab.

The CDR3 reads CASIFTGANTQYF. DNA for the CDR3: TGTGCCAGCATTTTCACAGGGGCCAATACGCAGTATTTT. The chain carries TRBV28 and TRBJ2-3; 7 bases fit TRBD1. The CDR3 is made up of 13 amino acids. From germline, CDR1 is MDHEN and CDR2 SYDVKM. The trim removed 7 bases at V and 7 bases at J, leaving 8 bases unmatched. Complete variable domain (other parts from reference TRBV28 and TRBJ2-3): DVKVTQSSRYLVKRTGEKVFLECVQDMDHENMFWYRQDPGLGLRLIYFSYDVKMKEKGDIPEGYSVSREKKERFSLILESASTNQTSMYLCASIFTGANTQYFGPGTRLTVL.